These T cell receptor beta chains were read from a single sample in a study of neurological immune-mediated disorders. MiXCR, applied by TCRdb to the 5' RACE reads, yields one record per CDR3 protein. Altogether tens of thousands of distinct CDR3 sequences are present, around a tenth being singletons, with the ten largest covering around 2%. Material for sequencing was PBMCs. Receptors originate from a man aged 40-49 years in good health. Both conserved end residues are trimmed from each CDR3. The D gene is left open where the match is weak.

D	V	J	CDR3
-	TRBV12-3/TRBV12-4	TRBJ2-2	ASSPSYVNTGELF
TRBD2	TRBV29-1	TRBJ2-3	SVQRGAPADTQY
-	TRBV7-6	TRBJ1-1	ASSLDPFGGRRTEAF
-	TRBV29-1	TRBJ1-1	SVEREAF
-	TRBV20-1	TRBJ1-1	SAGGYMNTEAF
TRBD1	TRBV3-1	TRBJ2-5	ASKGQGTMETQY
-	TRBV5-1	TRBJ2-7	ASSFTPGPGDEQY
TRBD1	TRBV28	TRBJ2-7	ASSFRDSSYEQY
TRBD1	TRBV12-3/TRBV12-4	TRBJ2-1	ASSQSSGQMYNEQF
-	TRBV10-1	TRBJ1-2	ASSPTIGPLYGYT
-	TRBV5-6	TRBJ2-3	ASSFWRGTDTQY
-	TRBV27	TRBJ2-3	ASSFEGTDTQY
-	TRBV12-3/TRBV12-4	TRBJ1-5	ASSLSPNQPQH
-	TRBV6-5	TRBJ2-7	ASSLGTEYYEQY
-	TRBV3-1	TRBJ1-1	ASSARDRGTEAF
-	TRBV10-2	TRBJ2-5	ATSPLGMLETQY
-	TRBV6-1	TRBJ1-5	ASSEGTTGTSPQH
-	TRBV27	TRBJ2-5	ASTPRDQETQY
-	TRBV3-1	TRBJ2-2	ASSPLSGGGGELF
TRBD2	TRBV12-3/TRBV12-4	TRBJ2-1	ASILAGSYNEQF
-	TRBV4-2	TRBJ1-2	ASSQGDGINYGYT
-	TRBV5-1	TRBJ2-7	ASSSTGTRGPYEQY
-	TRBV5-1	TRBJ1-2	ASSLGQSNYGYT
TRBD2	TRBV28	TRBJ2-4	ASNASGRRGAKNIQY
-	TRBV20-1	TRBJ2-1	SAEYHNEQF
-	TRBV5-1	TRBJ1-5	ASSLRGWGYSNQPQH
TRBD1	TRBV5-1	TRBJ1-5	ASSPDRRDQPQH
-	TRBV7-3	TRBJ2-2	ASSTSTGELF
-	TRBV12-3/TRBV12-4	TRBJ2-7	ASRRDGASYEQY
-	TRBV6-5	TRBJ1-2	ASSYSIGQLRIDGYT
TRBD2	TRBV4-2	TRBJ2-3	ASSQEFSAGGRRDTQY
-	TRBV6-5	TRBJ2-3	ASSYSHRGGTDTQY
TRBD1	TRBV6-5	TRBJ2-7	ASSYGSFRTGSYEQY
-	TRBV10-1	TRBJ1-1	ASRYNRDTEAF
TRBD2	TRBV10-2	TRBJ2-7	ASSVGLAGEYEQY
-	TRBV12-5	TRBJ2-1	ASVLGGANEQF
-	TRBV5-5	TRBJ1-6	ASSLVGVSAPLH
-	TRBV27	TRBJ1-5	VSSPLGGNQPQH
-	TRBV6-6	TRBJ2-2	ASSYYPGGTNTGELF
-	TRBV5-1	TRBJ2-7	ASSYQDASYEQY
-	TRBV20-1	TRBJ2-3	SARRAIITDTQY
-	TRBV7-3	TRBJ1-1	ASRLAEVNTEAF
TRBD1	TRBV5-1	TRBJ2-7	ASSLDGTGVKSYEQY
TRBD1	TRBV28	TRBJ1-2	ASSLIDREANGYT
-	TRBV10-3	TRBJ2-3	VLGRRTDTQY
TRBD2	TRBV27	TRBJ2-1	ASSPWRWREGNEQF
TRBD2	TRBV12-3/TRBV12-4	TRBJ2-7	ASSATSGGTSSYEQY
TRBD2	TRBV5-1	TRBJ2-7	ASSRGSGDEQY
-	TRBV5-1	TRBJ2-7	ASSLNQGYEQY
-	TRBV20-1	TRBJ1-1	SAPRLSTEAF
-	TRBV7-2	TRBJ2-5	ASSMGQGWVGQETQY
TRBD1	TRBV5-1	TRBJ1-1	ASSLGQGHMNTEAF
TRBD1	TRBV27	TRBJ1-1	ASSTYPLQGANHLTEDF
TRBD1	TRBV6-1	TRBJ2-6	ASLDRTGAGANVLT
-	TRBV9	TRBJ2-7	ASSVEGSIAYEQY
TRBD1	TRBV28	TRBJ2-5	ASSVQGFEETQY
TRBD1	TRBV20-1	TRBJ1-5	SAGEDRVLNQPQH